This TCR beta chain was sequenced during a study of blood T cells in healthy people across ages. The use of a sample-barcoded 5' primer and a J-beta primer mix characterized a second PCR of 7 to 11 cycles. TCRdb recomputed calls from the 5' RACE reads with MiXCR, one row per CDR3 protein. The sample consists of roughly 550,000 distinct CDR3 sequences, around 24% of them appearing once. General study points: Conclusively comparing naive with antigen-experienced cells was impossible with unsorted PBMCs.

The CDR3 covers 12 residues. CDR1 is SGHKS, CDR2 YYEKEE, per germline (reference sequence). V lost 4 bases and J lost 5, with 9 bases in between. About this clonotype: Its antigen is currently unknown.

The sample also formed part of further work on T cells of mothers and their children.

Sequenced: blood. The TCR comes from a boy younger than 18 in good health. The chain combines TRBV5-5 with TRBJ2-5; D not certain. The CDR3 region has the DNA TGTGCCAGCAGCCTAGTGGATGAGACCCAGTACTTC. It translates to CASSLVDETQYF.